This is a list of T cell receptor beta chains from one sample in a study of cytomegalovirus exposure and HLA in healthy donors. The table came from immunoSEQ multiplex PCR; TCRdb's copy has only in-frame clones and leaves some out. Seen here are roughly 150,000 clones, about 89% observed once, and the top ten hold around 3.4%. Sequencing used PBMCs. The receptors derive from a woman aged 18-29 years in good health and CMV-seropositive. CDR3s include the opening cysteine and the closing phenylalanine or tryptophan. The D gene is left open where the match is weak. Where a row states a size, it is once, few, many or the class of an expanded clone; other rows omit it.

TRBJ2-5 | . | 15 | TRBV7-9 | . | TGTGCCAGCAGCTCGGGGTGGAGAGGGCAAGAGACCCAGTACTTC | CASSSGWRGQETQYF
TRBJ1-5 | . | 14 | TRBV6-5 | . | TGTGCCACCTCGGGGGCGGGGGGCCATCAGCCCCAGCATTTT | CATSGAGGHQPQHF
TRBJ1-1 | . | 14 | TRBV6-1 | TRBD1 | TGTGCCAGCAGTCAGACAGGGGGCAAAACTGAAGCTTTCTTT | CASSQTGGKTEAFF
TRBJ2-1 | . | 13 | TRBV6-4 | TRBD2 | TGTGCCAGCAGCTACGTGAGGGAGGGTGAGCAGTTCTTC | CASSYVREGEQFF
TRBJ2-2 | . | 17 | TRBV11-2 | TRBD2 | TGTGCCAGCAGCGATGGAAGCGGGAGGGCGCCCACCGGGGAGCTGTTTTTT | CASSDGSGRAPTGELFF
TRBJ2-3 | . | 16 | TRBV6-6 | . | TGTGCCAGCGGGGAGCCGAGGCCGGGAGATATAGATACGCAGTATTTT | CASGEPRPGDIDTQYF
TRBJ2-7 | . | 15 | TRBV11-2 | TRBD2 | TGTGCCAGCAGCTCCACTAGCGGGAGTTCCTACGAGCAGTACTTC | CASSSTSGSSYEQYF
TRBJ2-7 | . | 15 | TRBV7-9 | . | TGTGCCAGCAGCTTAGTAGGCCAGGGTACCTACGAGCAGTACTTC | CASSLVGQGTYEQYF
TRBJ2-5 | . | 14 | TRBV5-4 | TRBD1 | TGTGCCAGCAGACCGGGACAGGGACAAGAGACCCAGTACTTC | CASRPGQGQETQYF
TRBJ2-7 | . | 13 | TRBV11-2 | . | TGTGCCAGCAGCTTAAAAGGGGCCCACGAGCAGTACTTC | CASSLKGAHEQYF
TRBJ2-3 | . | 11 | TRBV6-6 | TRBD2 | TGTGCCAGCAGCTTTAGCGGGAGGGCGCATTTT | CASSFSGRAHF
TRBJ2-1 | . | 13 | TRBV12-5 | . | TGTGCTAGTGGTCCAAAGGGCGGGAATGAGCAGTTCTTC | CASGPKGGNEQFF
TRBJ2-7 | . | 19 | TRBV5-4 | TRBD2 | TGTGCCAGCAGCTTAAGAGCTAGCGGAGCTTATCCCCGCTCCTACGAGCAGTACTTC | CASSLRASGAYPRSYEQYF
TRBJ2-1 | . | 15 | TRBV15 | . | TGTGCCACCAGCAGAGGTTGGCTAGCGTATAATGAGCAGTTCTTC | CATSRGWLAYNEQFF
TRBJ1-5 | few | 12 | TRBV28 | TRBD1 | TGTGCCAGCAGACAGGGGGGTCAGCCCCAGCATTTT | CASRQGGQPQHF
TRBJ1-2 | . | 14 | TRBV23-1 | TRBD1 | TGCGCCAGCAGTCAATCGAGGCAGGGGGATGGCTACACCTTC | CASSQSRQGDGYTF
TRBJ1-1 | . | 13 | TRBV18 | TRBD1 | TGTGCCAGCTCCTGGGGACAGGGGTCAGAAGCTTTCTTT | CASSWGQGSEAFF
TRBJ2-3 | . | 18 | TRBV11-3 | . | TGTGCCAGCAGCTTAGGGGCGAGGGCGGGGCCCGTTGGGGATACGCAGTATTTT | CASSLGARAGPVGDTQYF
TRBJ2-7 | . | 11 | TRBV6-5 | . | TGTGCCAGCAGCCGGGGTGGCGAGCAGTACTTC | CASSRGGEQYF
TRBJ2-7 | . | 15 | TRBV18 | . | TGTGCCAGCTCACCACTTTTGTCAGGGGCTCGCGAGCAGTACTTC | CASSPLLSGAREQYF
TRBJ2-5 | . | 12 | TRBV30 | . | TGTGCCTGGGACAGGGGAGGGGAGACCCAGTACTTC | CAWDRGGETQYF
TRBJ2-6 | . | 15 | TRBV5-4 | . | TGTGCCAGCAGCGGCGCCTGGCGGGGGGCCAACGTCCTGACTTTC | CASSGAWRGANVLTF
TRBJ2-7 | . | 15 | TRBV15 | . | TGTGCCACCAGCAGAGTCAGGGTTCAAACCTACGAGCAGTACTTC | CATSRVRVQTYEQYF
TRBJ2-2 | . | 15 | TRBV7-2 | TRBD1 | TGTGCCAGCAGCTTAAGAGGACAGGTCACCGGGGAGCTGTTTTTT | CASSLRGQVTGELFF
TRBJ2-7 | . | 12 | TRBV7-8 | . | TGTGCCAGCAGCTTAGAGCACTACGAGCAGTACTTC | CASSLEHYEQYF
TRBJ2-7 | . | 16 | TRBV30 | . | TGTGCCTGTTTACACCCCAACCCGGACTACTCCTACGAGCAGTACTTC | CACLHPNPDYSYEQYF